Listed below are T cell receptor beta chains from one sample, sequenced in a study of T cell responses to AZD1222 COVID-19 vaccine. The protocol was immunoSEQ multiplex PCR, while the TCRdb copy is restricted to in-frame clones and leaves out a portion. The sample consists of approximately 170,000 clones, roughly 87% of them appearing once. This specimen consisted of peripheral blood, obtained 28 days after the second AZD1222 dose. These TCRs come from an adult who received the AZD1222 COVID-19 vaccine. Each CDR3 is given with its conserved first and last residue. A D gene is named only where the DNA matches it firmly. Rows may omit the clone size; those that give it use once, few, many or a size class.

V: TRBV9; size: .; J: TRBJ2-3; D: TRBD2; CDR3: CASSSLAGGGTDTQYF; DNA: TGTGCCAGCAGCTCGTTAGCGGGGGGGGGCACAGATACGCAGTATTTT
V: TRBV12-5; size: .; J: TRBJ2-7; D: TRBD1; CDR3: CASGIQGAGISTEQYF; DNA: TGTGCTAGTGGCATCCAGGGGGCGGGCATCTCTACCGAGCAGTACTTC
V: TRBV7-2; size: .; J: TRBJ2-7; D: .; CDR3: CASSLDSSSYEQYF; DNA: TGTGCCAGCAGCTTAGACAGTAGCTCCTACGAGCAGTACTTC
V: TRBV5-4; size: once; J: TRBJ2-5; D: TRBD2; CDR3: CASSLTTSGGLETQYF; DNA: TGTGCCAGCAGCTTGACGACTAGCGGGGGGCTAGAGACCCAGTACTTC
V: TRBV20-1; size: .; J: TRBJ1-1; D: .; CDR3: CSARDYPGAFF; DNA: TGCAGTGCTAGAGATTATCCAGGAGCTTTCTTT
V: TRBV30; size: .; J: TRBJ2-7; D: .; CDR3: CAWRTGPRLAYEQYF; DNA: TGTGCCTGGAGGACCGGGCCACGGCTAGCCTACGAGCAGTACTTC
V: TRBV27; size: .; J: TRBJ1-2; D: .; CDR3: CASSLLTGRDYGYTF; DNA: TGTGCCAGCAGTTTATTAACAGGGAGGGACTATGGCTACACCTTC
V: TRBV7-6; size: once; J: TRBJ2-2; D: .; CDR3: CASSLGDNLELFF; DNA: TGTGCCAGCAGCTTAGGGGATAATCTGGAGCTGTTTTTT
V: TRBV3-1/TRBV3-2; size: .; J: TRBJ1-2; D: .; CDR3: CASSQGINYGYTF; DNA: TGTGCCAGCAGCCAAGGCATTAACTATGGCTACACCTTC
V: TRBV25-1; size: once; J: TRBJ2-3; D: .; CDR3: CASSGSTDTQYF; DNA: TGTGCCAGCAGTGGCAGTACAGATACGCAGTATTTT
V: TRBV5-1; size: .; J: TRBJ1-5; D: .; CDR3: CASSFGLIRGEPQHF; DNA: TGCGCCAGCAGCTTCGGCCTAATCCGTGGGGAGCCCCAGCATTTT
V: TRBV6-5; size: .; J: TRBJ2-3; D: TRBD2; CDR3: CASSQRGGTDTQYF; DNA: TGTGCCAGCAGTCAGCGGGGGGGCACAGATACGCAGTATTTT
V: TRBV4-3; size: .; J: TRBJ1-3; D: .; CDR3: CASSQEYGGSGNTIYF; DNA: TGCGCCAGCAGCCAAGAATACGGGGGCTCTGGAAACACCATATATTTT
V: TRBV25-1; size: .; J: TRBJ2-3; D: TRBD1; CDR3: CASSELEGDRGTDTQYF; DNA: TGTGCCAGCAGTGAATTAGAGGGGGACAGAGGCACAGATACGCAGTATTTT
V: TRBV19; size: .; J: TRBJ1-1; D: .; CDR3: CASSWGGMNTEAFF; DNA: TGTGCCAGTAGCTGGGGGGGTATGAACACTGAAGCTTTCTTT
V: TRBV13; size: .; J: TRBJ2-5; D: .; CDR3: CASSLSRNQETQYF; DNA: TGTGCCAGCAGCTTAAGCCGGAACCAAGAGACCCAGTACTTC
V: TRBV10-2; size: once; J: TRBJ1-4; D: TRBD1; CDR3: CASSGGQIIGEKLFF; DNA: TGCGCCAGCAGTGGGGGACAGATAATTGGGGAAAAACTGTTTTTT
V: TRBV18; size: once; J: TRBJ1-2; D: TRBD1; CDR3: CASSDKDRVIF; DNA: TGTGCCAGCTCGGACAAAGACAGGGTAATCTTC
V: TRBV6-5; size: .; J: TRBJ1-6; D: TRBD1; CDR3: CASSYFGTVDNSPLHF; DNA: TGTGCCAGCAGTTACTTTGGGACAGTGGATAATTCACCCCTCCACTTT
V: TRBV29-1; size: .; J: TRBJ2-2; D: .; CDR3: CSVTSDSAGELFF; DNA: TGCAGCGTTACCTCCGACAGTGCCGGGGAGCTGTTTTTT
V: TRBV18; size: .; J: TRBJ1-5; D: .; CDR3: CASSPAGLTFPFSNQPQHF; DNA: TGTGCCAGCTCACCTGCAGGGTTGACCTTTCCCTTTAGCAATCAGCCCCAGCATTTT
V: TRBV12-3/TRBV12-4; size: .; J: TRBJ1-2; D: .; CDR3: CASSVGQRSGYTF; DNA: TGTGCCAGCAGTGTGGGACAACGCTCAGGCTACACCTTC
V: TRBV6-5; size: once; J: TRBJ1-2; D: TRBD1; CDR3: CASSYPDRGAYGYTF; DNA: TGTGCCAGCAGTTACCCGGACAGGGGGGCCTATGGCTACACCTTC
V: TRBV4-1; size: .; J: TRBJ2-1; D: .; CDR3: CASSYQGGPYNEQFF; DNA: TGCGCCAGCAGTTATCAGGGGGGCCCCTACAATGAGCAGTTCTTC
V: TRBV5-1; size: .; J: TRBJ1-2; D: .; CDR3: CASSYGGGGGYTF; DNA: TGCGCCAGCAGCTACGGTGGGGGCGGCGGCTACACCTTC